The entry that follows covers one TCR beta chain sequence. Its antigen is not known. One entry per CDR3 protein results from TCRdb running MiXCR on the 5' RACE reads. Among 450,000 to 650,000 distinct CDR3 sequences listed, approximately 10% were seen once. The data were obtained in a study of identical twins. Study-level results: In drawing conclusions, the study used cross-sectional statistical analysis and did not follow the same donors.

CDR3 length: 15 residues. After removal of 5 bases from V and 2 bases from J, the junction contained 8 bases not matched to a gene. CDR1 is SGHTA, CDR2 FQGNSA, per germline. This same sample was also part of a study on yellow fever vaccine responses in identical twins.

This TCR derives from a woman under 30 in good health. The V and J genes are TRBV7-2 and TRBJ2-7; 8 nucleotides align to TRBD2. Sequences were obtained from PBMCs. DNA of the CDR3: TGTGCCAGCAGCGCGCCGACTAGCGCCCCCTACGAGCAGTACTTC. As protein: CASSAPTSAPYEQYF.